These T cell receptor beta chains were read from a single sample in a study of T cells after yellow fever vaccination. MiXCR, run by TCRdb on the 5' RACE reads, gives a single entry per CDR3 protein. Among fewer than 400,000 distinct CDR3 sequences listed, approximately 11% were seen once. The source material was CD4+ T cells sorted from PBMCs, sampled 45 days after the yellow fever booster vaccination. The receptors come from a man aged 18 to 29 who received the YFV17D yellow fever vaccine. CDR3s leave out the opening cysteine and the closing phenylalanine or tryptophan. The order of the fields is J gene, V gene, CDR3 protein.

>TRBJ2-1|TRBV7-6
ASSLTNGAQQF
>TRBJ2-3|TRBV5-5
ASSSTGGRGGTDTQY
>TRBJ2-2|TRBV20-1
SARDPRGQSGELF
>TRBJ1-2|TRBV10-3
AISSDSYGYT
>TRBJ1-5|TRBV11-2
ASSFREDQPQH
>TRBJ2-3|TRBV6-6
ASSYSVTDTQY
>TRBJ1-4|TRBV3-1
ASSLTGKGKLF
>TRBJ2-1|TRBV2
ATNPGGGSYNEQF
>TRBJ2-1|TRBV7-2
ASSLAAPDRVPHNEQF
>TRBJ1-1|TRBV15
ATRAMNTEAF
>TRBJ2-7|TRBV10-2
ASSDPGQGAERQY
>TRBJ1-5|TRBV6-5
ASRRAGGTQPQH
>TRBJ2-7|TRBV7-2
ASSLVGQGYEQY
>TRBJ2-2|TRBV5-1
ASSLWGLAGELF
>TRBJ2-3|TRBV6-2/TRBV6-3
ASSPPLWRGTEADTQY
>TRBJ2-2|TRBV4-3
ASSGTADTGELF
>TRBJ2-6|TRBV7-8
ASSSGGLSSSFGANVLT
>TRBJ2-5|TRBV28
ASSLPVRGQETQY
>TRBJ2-3|TRBV18
ASSPPRLGTDTQY
>TRBJ1-5|TRBV12-3/TRBV12-4
ASRLDGNQPQH
>TRBJ2-7|TRBV11-2
ASSNLAGYGYEQY
>TRBJ2-1|TRBV7-6
ASSLYAGDSYNEQF
>TRBJ2-3|TRBV10-3
ATLLADFTDTQY
>TRBJ1-5|TRBV6-5
ASSSGTGGEQPQH
>TRBJ2-7|TRBV4-3
ASSQGDRDIYEQY
>TRBJ2-5|TRBV4-2
ASSQDAAERTVV
>TRBJ1-5|TRBV15
ATSREFHSNQPQH
>TRBJ1-5|TRBV7-9
ASSSTYPEGDQPQH
>TRBJ2-3|TRBV5-1
ASSFTQGDTQY
>TRBJ1-5|TRBV28
ASSRFTGQPQH
>TRBJ2-3|TRBV9
ASRGRTNTDTQY
>TRBJ1-6|TRBV6-4
ASSDRHRSNNSPLH
>TRBJ2-1|TRBV20-1
SASRGITQNEQF
>TRBJ1-2|TRBV6-5
ASSLGRNYGYT
>TRBJ2-7|TRBV5-5
ASSRTTGGEQY
>TRBJ1-1|TRBV29-1
SVESLGATEAF
>TRBJ1-1|TRBV5-1
ASRGGSSDTEAF
>TRBJ1-5|TRBV19
ASSIETQPQH
>TRBJ2-1|TRBV2
ASYRGAYNEQF
>TRBJ1-4|TRBV4-1
ASSQAHRETDEKLF
>TRBJ1-2|TRBV30
AWSVSSHGYT
>TRBJ2-3|TRBV5-6
ASSLGGGNVWSTDTQY
>TRBJ2-3|TRBV5-4
ASSLGSATSTDTQY
>TRBJ2-1|TRBV15
ATSRGTTFYNEQF
>TRBJ1-6|TRBV7-2
ASSLGRGGKSPLH
>TRBJ1-2|TRBV15
ATSDPDGGNYGYT
>TRBJ2-3|TRBV11-2
ASSGLRTSSTDTQY
>TRBJ2-4|TRBV3-1
ASSQDLAGRDIQY
>TRBJ2-5|TRBV5-1
ASSPGTLDGTQY
>TRBJ2-3|TRBV24-1
ATSPATGTDTQY
>TRBJ2-3|TRBV6-5
ASSWTRGTDTQY
>TRBJ2-3|TRBV7-2
ASSWDYGTQY
>TRBJ1-1|TRBV6-5
ASSYSGGATEAF
>TRBJ2-5|TRBV5-6
ASSLANGRMQETQY